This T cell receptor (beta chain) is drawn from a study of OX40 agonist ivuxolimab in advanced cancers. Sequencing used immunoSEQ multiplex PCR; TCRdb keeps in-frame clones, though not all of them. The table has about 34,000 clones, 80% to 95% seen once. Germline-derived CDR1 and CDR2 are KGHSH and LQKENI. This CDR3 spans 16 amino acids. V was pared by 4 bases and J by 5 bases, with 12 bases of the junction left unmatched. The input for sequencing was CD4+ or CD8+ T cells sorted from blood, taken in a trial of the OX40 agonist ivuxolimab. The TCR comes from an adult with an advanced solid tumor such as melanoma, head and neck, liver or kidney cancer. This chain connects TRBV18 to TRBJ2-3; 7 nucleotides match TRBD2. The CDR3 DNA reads TGTGCCAGCTCACGGCTCGAAAGCGGGACTGGAGATACGCAGTATTTT. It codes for CASSRLESGTGDTQYF.